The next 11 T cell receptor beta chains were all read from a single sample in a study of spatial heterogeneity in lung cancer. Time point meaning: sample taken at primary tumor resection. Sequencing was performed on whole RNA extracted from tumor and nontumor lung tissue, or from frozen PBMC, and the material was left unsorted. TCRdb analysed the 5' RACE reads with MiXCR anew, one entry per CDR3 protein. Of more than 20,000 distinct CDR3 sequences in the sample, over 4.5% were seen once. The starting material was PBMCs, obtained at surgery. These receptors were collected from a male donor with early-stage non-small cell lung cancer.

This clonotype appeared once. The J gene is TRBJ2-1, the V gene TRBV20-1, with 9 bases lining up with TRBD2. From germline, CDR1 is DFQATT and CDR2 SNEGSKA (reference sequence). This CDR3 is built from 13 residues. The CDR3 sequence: CTPERGAYNEQFF. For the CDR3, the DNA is TGCACCCCTGAGCGGGGGGCCTACAATGAGCAGTTCTTC.

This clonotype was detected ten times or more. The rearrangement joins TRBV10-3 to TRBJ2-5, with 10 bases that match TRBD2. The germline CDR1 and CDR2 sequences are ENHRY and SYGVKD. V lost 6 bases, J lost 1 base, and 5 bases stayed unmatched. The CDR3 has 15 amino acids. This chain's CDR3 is CAIRRTSGVQETQYF. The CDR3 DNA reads TGTGCCATCAGGAGGACTAGCGGCGTCCAAGAGACCCAGTACTTC.

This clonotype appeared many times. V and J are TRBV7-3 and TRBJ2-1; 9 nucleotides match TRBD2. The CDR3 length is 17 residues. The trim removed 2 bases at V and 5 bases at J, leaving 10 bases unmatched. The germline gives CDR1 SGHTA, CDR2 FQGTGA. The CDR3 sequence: CASSLRVAGVTDNEQFF. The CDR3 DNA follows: TGTGCCAGCAGCTTACGGGTAGCGGGAGTTACGGACAATGAGCAGTTCTTC. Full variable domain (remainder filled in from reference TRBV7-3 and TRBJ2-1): GAGVSQTPSNKVTEKGKYVELRCDPISGHTALYWYRQSLGQGPEFLIYFQGTGAADDSGLPNDRFFAVRPEGSVSTLKIQRTERGDSAVYLCASSLRVAGVTDNEQFFGPGTRLTVL.

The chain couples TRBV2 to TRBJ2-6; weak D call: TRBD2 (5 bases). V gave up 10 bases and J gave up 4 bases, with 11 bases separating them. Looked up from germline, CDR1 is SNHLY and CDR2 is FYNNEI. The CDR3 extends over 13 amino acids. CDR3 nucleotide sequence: TGTGCCACCCGAGGGCCAGGGGCCAACGTCCTGACTTTC. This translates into CATRGPGANVLTF.

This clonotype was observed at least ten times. The CDR3 DNA follows: TGTGCCAGCAGCTTGTCCGGTAGCACAGATACGCAGTATTTT. Amino acids: CASSLSGSTDTQYF. The V gene is TRBV5-6, the J gene TRBJ2-3; D is uncertain. The CDR3 is 14 residues long. Trimming took 1 base from V and 0 from J, leaving 6 bases between them. Germline V gene data show CDR1 as SGHDT and CDR2 as YYEEEE. Based on the CDR3 plus reference TRBV5-6 and TRBJ2-3, the full variable domain is DAGVTQSPTHLIKTRGQQVTLRCSPKSGHDTVSWYQQALGQGPQFIFQYYEEEERQRGNFPDRFSGHQFPNYSSELNVNALLLGDSALYLCASSLSGSTDTQYFGPGTRLTVL.

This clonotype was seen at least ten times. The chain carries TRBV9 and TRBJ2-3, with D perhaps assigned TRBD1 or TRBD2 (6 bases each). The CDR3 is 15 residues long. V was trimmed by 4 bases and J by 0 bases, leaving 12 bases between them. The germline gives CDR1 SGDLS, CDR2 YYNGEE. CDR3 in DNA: TGTGCCAGCAGCTGGGGGGCCTCAAGCACAGATACGCAGTATTTT. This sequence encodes CASSWGASSTDTQYF.

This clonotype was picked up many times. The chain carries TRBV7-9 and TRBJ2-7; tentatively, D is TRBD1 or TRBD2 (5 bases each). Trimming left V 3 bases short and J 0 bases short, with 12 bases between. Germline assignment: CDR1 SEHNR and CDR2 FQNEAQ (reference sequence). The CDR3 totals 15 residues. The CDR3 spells CASSLGDASSYEQYF. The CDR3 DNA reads TGTGCCAGCAGCTTGGGGGACGCTAGCTCCTACGAGCAGTACTTC.

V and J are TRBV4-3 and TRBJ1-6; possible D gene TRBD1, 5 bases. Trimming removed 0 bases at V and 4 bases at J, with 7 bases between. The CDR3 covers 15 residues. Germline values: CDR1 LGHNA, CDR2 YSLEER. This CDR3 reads CASSQEQGYNSPLHF. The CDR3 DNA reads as TGCGCCAGCAGCCAAGAGCAGGGTTATAATTCACCCCTCCACTTT.

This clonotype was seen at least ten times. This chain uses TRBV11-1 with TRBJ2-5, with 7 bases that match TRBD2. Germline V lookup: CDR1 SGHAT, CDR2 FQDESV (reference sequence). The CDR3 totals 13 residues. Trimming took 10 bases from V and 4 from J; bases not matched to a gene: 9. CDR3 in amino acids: CATRSGGRETQYF. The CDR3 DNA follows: TGTGCCACCCGCTCCGGCGGGAGAGAGACCCAGTACTTC.

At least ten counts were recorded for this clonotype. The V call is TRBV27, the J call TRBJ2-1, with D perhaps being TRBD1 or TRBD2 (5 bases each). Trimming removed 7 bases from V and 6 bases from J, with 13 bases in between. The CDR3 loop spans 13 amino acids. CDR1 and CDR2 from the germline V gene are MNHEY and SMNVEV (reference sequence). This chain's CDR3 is CASTGRGVNEQFF. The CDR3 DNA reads TGTGCCAGCACGGGACGAGGGGTCAATGAGCAGTTCTTC.

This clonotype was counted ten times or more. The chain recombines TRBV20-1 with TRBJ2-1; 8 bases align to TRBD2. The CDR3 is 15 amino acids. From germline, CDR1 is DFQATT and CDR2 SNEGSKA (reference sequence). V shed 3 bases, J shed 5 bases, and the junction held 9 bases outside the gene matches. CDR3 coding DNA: TGCAGTGCTAGTCCCTCAGCGGGAGAAAACAATGAGCAGTTCTTC. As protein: CSASPSAGENNEQFF.